What follows describes a single T cell receptor (beta chain). Antigen: not known. TCRdb re-derived calls from the multiplex PCR reads in MiXCR, one entry per CDR3 protein. The sample lists around 230,000 distinct CDR3 sequences; around 34% were seen once. Axillary draining lymph nodes of breast cancer patients supplied the node samples. Trimming cost V 5 bases and J 9 bases; bases outside gene matches: 9. The length of the CDR3 is 13 residues. The germline V gene encodes CDR1 MNHNS and CDR2 SASEGT. The data are from a study of breast tumors, draining lymph nodes, adjacent tissues. Findings and limits, study-wide: Tumors had less TCR diversity than lymph nodes, more than nontumor tissue. Data fit most tumor T cells coming from lymph node, expanding in tumor.

The chain couples TRBV6-1 to TRBJ1-2; the match to TRBD1 covers 7 bases. The clonotype originates from a female donor with breast cancer. Some clones in this sample may be carry-over from other donors' samples. The sequenced material came from axillary lymph node tissue. The CDR3 region is CASSPGTEPRYTF. The CDR3 DNA is TGTGCCAGCAGTCCCGGGACAGAGCCGCGCTACACCTTC.